Following are 14 T cell receptor beta chains from one sample sequenced in a study of control samples from healthy donors and cancer patients. The data were produced by immunoSEQ multiplex PCR, yet TCRdb's version contains in-frame clones alone and is incomplete. The sample contains around 130,000 clones, roughly 90% of which appear only once. Sample: blood. The receptor set was obtained from a man between 50 and 59 years old in good health.

In its sample, this clone was seen a few times. This sequence joins TRBV4-1 and TRBJ1-2, with D perhaps matching TRBD1 (5 bases). The CDR3 loop spans 16 amino acids. V gave up 1 base and J gave up 0 bases, with 12 bases separating them. Germline V gives CDR1 MGHRA, CDR2 YSYEKL. CDR3 protein: CASSQVGDSPNYGYTF. CDR3 DNA sequence: TGCGCCAGCAGCCAAGTGGGGGACTCCCCTAACTATGGCTACACCTTC.

This chain links TRBV29-1 with TRBJ2-2; 8 positions agree with TRBD1. Germline-derived CDR1 and CDR2 are SQVTM and ANQGSEA. V dropped 2 bases and J dropped 6; count of bases not matched to a gene: 5. This CDR3 has 14 amino acids. CDR3 sequence (DNA): TGCAGCGTTGAATTGGACAGGGTCCCCGGGGAGCTGTTTTTT. Residues: CSVELDRVPGELFF.

This sequence joins TRBV6-1 and TRBJ1-1; D is unclear. V lost 2 bases and J 1 base, leaving 8 bases between the germline ends. The CDR3 is 14 residues long. Germline V gene data show CDR1 as MNHNS and CDR2 as SASEGT. The CDR3, as DNA: TGTGCCAGCAGTGAAAGGGAAAGGAACACTGAAGCTTTCTTT. Protein product: CASSERERNTEAFF.

The gene calls are TRBV6-6 and TRBJ1-1; D gene uncertain. CDR1 is MNHNY and CDR2 is SVGAGI in the germline V gene (reference sequence). The CDR3 length is 12 residues. Trimming stripped 6 bases from V and 1 base from J, with 6 bases between. CDR3 nucleotide sequence: TGTGCCAGCAGCGGACGGAACACTGAAGCTTTCTTT. This gives the protein CASSGRNTEAFF.

The V gene is TRBV19, the J gene TRBJ2-4; D uncertain. From germline, CDR1 is LNHDA and CDR2 SQIVND (reference sequence). This CDR3 is built from 20 residues. The germline V and J ends were trimmed by 0 bases and 0 bases, with 21 bases remaining between them. CDR3 region: CASSIDLKRVQFLAKNIQYF. The CDR3 coding sequence is TGTGCCAGTAGTATAGATTTAAAACGGGTACAGTTTCTAGCCAAAAACATTCAGTACTTC.

The chain couples TRBV7-9 to TRBJ2-5, with 9 bases aligning to TRBD1. The CDR3 has 18 amino acids. V dropped 1 base and J dropped 0; count of bases not matched to a gene: 9. Germline CDR1 SEHNR, CDR2 FQNEAQ (reference sequence). CDR3 nucleotide sequence: TGTGCCAGCAGCTTAGGAACCTTCGACAGGGGGTACCAAGAGACCCAGTACTTC. It specifies CASSLGTFDRGYQETQYF.

For this clone: Other DNA sequences in the sample encode the same CDR3. The chain has TRBV4-2 and TRBJ1-1; D not certain. The CDR3 consists of 13 residues. The V and J ends lost 4 bases and 0 bases respectively, with 6 bases between them. Germline V gene lookup returns CDR1 LGHNA and CDR2 YNFKEQ. This CDR3 is CASSREMNTEAFF. CDR3 in DNA: TGTGCCAGCAGCCGCGAAATGAACACTGAAGCTTTCTTT.

This chain connects TRBV11-2 to TRBJ1-1; D is unresolved. V shed 8 bases and J shed 0 bases, with 7 bases lying between them. The length of the CDR3 is 12 residues. The germline V gene has CDR1 SGHAT and CDR2 FQNNGV. Written as DNA, the CDR3 is TGTGCCAGCCTGAGTATGAACACTGAAGCTTTCTTT. Its protein is CASLSMNTEAFF.

The V call is TRBV4-3, the J call TRBJ2-7; no clear D gene. Germline V gene sequence: CDR1 LGHNA, CDR2 YSLEER. This CDR3 has 15 residues. Trimming stripped 2 bases from V and 3 bases from J, with 14 bases between. Written as DNA, the CDR3 is TGCGCCAGCAGCCAACTTCCGGGTCCAATCTACGAGCAGTACTTC. Its translation: CASSQLPGPIYEQYF.

The chain has TRBV7-8 and TRBJ1-2; weak D call: TRBD1 (5 bases). Germline V gene lookup returns CDR1 SGHVS and CDR2 FQNEAQ. The CDR3 runs to 14 residues. V dropped 4 bases and J dropped 2 bases, with 11 bases sitting between them. The CDR3 sequence: CASSSRDGNYGYTF. The CDR3 DNA reads as TGTGCCAGCAGCTCCCGGGACGGGAACTATGGCTACACCTTC.

V and J are TRBV11-2 and TRBJ2-7; 7 nucleotides align to TRBD2. There are 14 residues in the CDR3. The V and J ends lost 7 bases and 1 base, in that order; junction bases with no gene match: 7. Per the germline V gene, CDR1 is SGHAT and CDR2 is FQNNGV. The CDR3 DNA reads as TGTGCCAGCACCCTAGGCGGGGGTTCCTACGAGCAGTACTTC. The encoded protein is CASTLGGGSYEQYF.

The chain employs TRBV4-1 and TRBJ1-5; TRBD1 agrees at 7 bases. Germline values: CDR1 MGHRA, CDR2 YSYEKL. The V gene end was trimmed by 4 bases and the J gene end by 5 bases; junction bases not matched to a gene: 5. There are 14 residues in the CDR3. CDR3 loop: CASSPDRVHQPQHF. CDR3 DNA: TGCGCCAGCAGCCCAGACAGGGTTCATCAGCCCCAGCATTTT.

The genes are TRBV9 and TRBJ2-7, with 12 bases matching TRBD1. Unmatched junction bases numbered 7, after V lost 5 bases and J lost 4 bases. CDR1 and CDR2 (germline): SGDLS, YYNGEE. The CDR3 is 15 amino acids. The CDR3 coding sequence is TGTGCCAGCAGTGCGGGGGACAGGGGGCAGTACGAGCAGTACTTC. It codes for CASSAGDRGQYEQYF.

The genes are TRBV4-1 and TRBJ1-5; 7 bases agree with TRBD1. Germline CDR1 MGHRA, CDR2 YSYEKL. Unmatched junction bases numbered 10, after V lost 4 bases and J lost 1 base. The CDR3 length is 17 residues. For the CDR3, the DNA is TGCGCCAGCAGCCGAAACCCGACAGGGTGGAGCAATCAGCCCCAGCATTTT. Its translation is CASSRNPTGWSNQPQHF.